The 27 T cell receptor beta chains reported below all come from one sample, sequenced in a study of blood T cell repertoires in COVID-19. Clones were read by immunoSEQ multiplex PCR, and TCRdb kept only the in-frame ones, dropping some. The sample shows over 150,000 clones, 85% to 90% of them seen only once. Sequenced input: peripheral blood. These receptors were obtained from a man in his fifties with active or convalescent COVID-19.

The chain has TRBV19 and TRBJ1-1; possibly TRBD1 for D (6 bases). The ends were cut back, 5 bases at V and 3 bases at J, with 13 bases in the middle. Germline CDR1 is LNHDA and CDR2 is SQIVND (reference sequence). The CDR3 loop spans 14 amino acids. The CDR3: CASSSQYRDTEAFF. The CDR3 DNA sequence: TGTGCCAGTAGTTCCCAATACAGGGACACTGAAGCTTTCTTT. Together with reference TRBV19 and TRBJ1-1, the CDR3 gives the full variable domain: DGGITQSPKYLFRKEGQNVTLSCEQNLNHDAMYWYRQDPGQGLRLIYYSQIVNDFQKGDIAEGYSVSREKKESFPLTVTSAQKNPTAFYLCASSSQYRDTEAFFGQGTRLTVV.

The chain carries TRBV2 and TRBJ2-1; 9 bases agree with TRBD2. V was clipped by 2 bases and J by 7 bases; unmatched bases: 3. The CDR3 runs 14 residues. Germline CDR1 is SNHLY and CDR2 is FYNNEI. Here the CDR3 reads CASSEIAGVNEQFF. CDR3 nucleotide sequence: TGTGCCAGCAGTGAAATAGCGGGAGTGAATGAGCAGTTCTTC. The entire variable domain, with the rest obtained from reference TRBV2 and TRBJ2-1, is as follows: EPEVTQTPSHQVTQMGQEVILRCVPISNHLYFYWYRQILGQKVEFLVSFYNNEISEKSEIFDDQFSVERPDGSNFTLKIRSTKLEDSAMYFCASSEIAGVNEQFFGPGTRLTVL.

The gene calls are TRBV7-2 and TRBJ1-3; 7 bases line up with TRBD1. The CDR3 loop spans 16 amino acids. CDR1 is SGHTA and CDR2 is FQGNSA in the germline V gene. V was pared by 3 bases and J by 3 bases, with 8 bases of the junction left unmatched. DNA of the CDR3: TGTGCCAGCAGCTTGGTCAGGGGGGAGGTTGGAAACACCATATATTTT. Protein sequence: CASSLVRGEVGNTIYF. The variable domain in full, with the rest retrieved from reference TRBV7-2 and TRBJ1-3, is GAGVSQSPSNKVTEKGKDVELRCDPISGHTALYWYRQSLGQGLEFLIYFQGNSAPDKSGLPSDRFSAERTGGSVSTLTIQRTQQEDSAVYLCASSLVRGEVGNTIYFGEGSWLTVV.

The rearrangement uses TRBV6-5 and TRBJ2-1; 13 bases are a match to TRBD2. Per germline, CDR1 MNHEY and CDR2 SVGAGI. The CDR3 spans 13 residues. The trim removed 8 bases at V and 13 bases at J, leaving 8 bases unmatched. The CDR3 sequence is CASLGLAGRFQFF. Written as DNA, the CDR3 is TGTGCCAGCTTGGGACTAGCGGGAAGGTTCCAGTTCTTC.

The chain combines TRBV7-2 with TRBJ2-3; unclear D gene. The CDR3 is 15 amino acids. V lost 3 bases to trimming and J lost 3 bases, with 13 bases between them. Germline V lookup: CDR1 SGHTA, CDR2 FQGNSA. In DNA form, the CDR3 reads TGTGCCAGCAGCTTTACTGGGCTGGAAACAGATACGCAGTATTTT. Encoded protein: CASSFTGLETDTQYF.

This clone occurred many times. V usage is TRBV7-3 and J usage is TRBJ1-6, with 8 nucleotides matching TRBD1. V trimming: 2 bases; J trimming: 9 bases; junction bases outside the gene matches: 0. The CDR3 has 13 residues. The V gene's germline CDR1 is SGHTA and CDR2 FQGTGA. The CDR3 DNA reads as TGTGCCAGCAGCTTAGACAGGGGTTCACCCCTCCACTTT. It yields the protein CASSLDRGSPLHF.

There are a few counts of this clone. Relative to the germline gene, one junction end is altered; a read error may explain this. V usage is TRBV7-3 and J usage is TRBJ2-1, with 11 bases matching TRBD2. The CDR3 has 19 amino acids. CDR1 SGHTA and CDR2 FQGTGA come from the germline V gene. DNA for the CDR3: TGTGCCAGCAGCGTAACCCCGACTAGCGGGGAGTTCTCCTACAATGAGCAGTTCTTC. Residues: CASSVTPTSGEFSYNEQFF.

CDR3 region: CASSQDGDRGAGANVLTF. The CDR3 DNA reads as TGCGCCAGCAGCCAAGATGGGGACAGGGGTGCTGGGGCCAACGTCCTGACTTTC. The genes are TRBV4-3 and TRBJ2-6; TRBD1 agrees at 10 bases. V shed 0 bases and J 2 bases; nucleotides not matched to a gene: 4. Germline V lookup: CDR1 LGHNA, CDR2 YSLEER. The CDR3 length is 18 residues.

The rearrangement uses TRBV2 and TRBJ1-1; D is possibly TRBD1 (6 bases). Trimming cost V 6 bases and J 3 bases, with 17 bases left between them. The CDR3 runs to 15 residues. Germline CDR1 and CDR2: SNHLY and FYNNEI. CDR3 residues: CASRDGTPGYTEAFF. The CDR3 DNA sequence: TGTGCCAGCAGGGACGGGACACCGGGCTACACTGAAGCTTTCTTT.

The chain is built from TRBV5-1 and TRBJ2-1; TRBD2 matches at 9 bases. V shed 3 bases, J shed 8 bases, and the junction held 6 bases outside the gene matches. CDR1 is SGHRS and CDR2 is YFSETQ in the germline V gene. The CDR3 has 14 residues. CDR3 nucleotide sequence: TGCGCCAGCAGCTCTAGCGGGATTGAAGATGAGCAGTTCTTC. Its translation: CASSSSGIEDEQFF.

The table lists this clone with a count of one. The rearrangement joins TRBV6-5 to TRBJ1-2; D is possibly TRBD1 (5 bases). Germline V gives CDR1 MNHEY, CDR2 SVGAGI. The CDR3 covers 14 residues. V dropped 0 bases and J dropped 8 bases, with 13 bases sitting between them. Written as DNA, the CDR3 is TGTGCCAGCAGTTACTCGGCAGGGTTCTCGGGCTACACCTTC. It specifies CASSYSAGFSGYTF.

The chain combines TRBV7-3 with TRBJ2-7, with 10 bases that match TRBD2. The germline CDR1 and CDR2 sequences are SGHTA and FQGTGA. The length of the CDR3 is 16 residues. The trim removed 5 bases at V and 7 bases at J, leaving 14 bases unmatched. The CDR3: CASSRLGTSERREQYF. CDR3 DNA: TGTGCCAGCAGCCGACTCGGGACTAGCGAGCGTCGGGAGCAGTACTTC.

In DNA form, the CDR3 reads TGCAGCGTTGAAGATAACGAGGGCAGCAAGCAGTACTTC. Its translation: CSVEDNEGSKQYF. The V call is TRBV29-1, the J call TRBJ2-7, with D perhaps matching TRBD2 (5 bases). CDR3 length: 13 residues. Between the trimmed V and J ends, which lost 0 bases and 8 bases, there was a span of 14 bases. Germline lookup yields CDR1 SQVTM and CDR2 ANQGSEA.

As DNA, the CDR3 is TGTGCCAGCAGTTACTCGAGCGCGGGAGGGGGGGAGACCCAGTACTTC. Encoded protein: CASSYSSAGGGETQYF. V usage is TRBV6-2 or TRBV6-3 and J usage is TRBJ2-5; TRBD2 matches at 9 bases. The CDR3 loop spans 16 amino acids. V lost 0 bases to trimming and J lost 5 bases; unmatched junction nucleotides: 7. Germline V gene lookup returns CDR1 MNHEY and CDR2 SVGEGT.

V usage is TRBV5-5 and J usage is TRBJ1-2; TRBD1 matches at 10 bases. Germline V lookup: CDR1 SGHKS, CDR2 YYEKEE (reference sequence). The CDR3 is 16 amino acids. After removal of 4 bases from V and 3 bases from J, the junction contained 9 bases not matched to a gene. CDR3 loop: CASSGWDRGYDYGYTF. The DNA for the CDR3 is TGTGCCAGCAGCGGATGGGACAGGGGTTACGACTATGGCTACACCTTC.

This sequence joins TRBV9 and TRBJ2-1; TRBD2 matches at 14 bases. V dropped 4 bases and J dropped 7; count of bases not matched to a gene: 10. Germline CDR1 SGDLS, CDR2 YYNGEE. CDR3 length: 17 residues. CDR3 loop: CASSSTTSGRARNEQFF. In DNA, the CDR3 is TGTGCCAGCAGCTCTACGACTAGCGGGAGGGCCAGGAATGAGCAGTTCTTC. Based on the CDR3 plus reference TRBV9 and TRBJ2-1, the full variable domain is DSGVTQTPKHLITATGQRVTLRCSPRSGDLSVYWYQQSLDQGLQFLIQYYNGEERAKGNILERFSAQQFPDLHSELNLSSLELGDSALYFCASSSTTSGRARNEQFFGPGTRLTVL.

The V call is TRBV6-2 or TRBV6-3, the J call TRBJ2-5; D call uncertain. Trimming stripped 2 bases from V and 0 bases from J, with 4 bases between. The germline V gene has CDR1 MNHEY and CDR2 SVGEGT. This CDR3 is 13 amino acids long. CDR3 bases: TGTGCCAGCAGTTACGACTACCAAGAGACCCAGTACTTC. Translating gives CASSYDYQETQYF.

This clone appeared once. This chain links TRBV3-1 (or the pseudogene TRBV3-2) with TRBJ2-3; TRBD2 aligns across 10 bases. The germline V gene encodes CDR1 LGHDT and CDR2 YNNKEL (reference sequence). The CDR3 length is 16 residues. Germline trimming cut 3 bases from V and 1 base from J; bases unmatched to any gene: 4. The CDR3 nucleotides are TGTGCCAGCAGCCACCAGCGGGGGGGCGGCACAGATACGCAGTATTTT. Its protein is CASSHQRGGGTDTQYF.

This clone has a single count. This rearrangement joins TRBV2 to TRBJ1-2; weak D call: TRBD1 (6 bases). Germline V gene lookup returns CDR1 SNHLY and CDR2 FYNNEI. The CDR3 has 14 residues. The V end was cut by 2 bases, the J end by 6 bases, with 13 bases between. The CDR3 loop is CASSEFQGQDGYTF. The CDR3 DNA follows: TGTGCCAGCAGTGAATTCCAGGGACAAGATGGCTACACCTTC.

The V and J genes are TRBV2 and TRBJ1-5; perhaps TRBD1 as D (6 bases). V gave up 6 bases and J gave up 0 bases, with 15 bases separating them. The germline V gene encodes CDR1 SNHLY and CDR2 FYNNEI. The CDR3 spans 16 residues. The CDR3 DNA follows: TGTGCCAGCAGCCCCGGACAGCCTATTAGCAATCAGCCCCAGCATTTT. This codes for CASSPGQPISNQPQHF. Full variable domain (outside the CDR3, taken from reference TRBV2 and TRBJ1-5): EPEVTQTPSHQVTQMGQEVILRCVPISNHLYFYWYRQILGQKVEFLVSFYNNEISEKSEIFDDQFSVERPDGSNFTLKIRSTKLEDSAMYFCASSPGQPISNQPQHFGDGTRLSIL.

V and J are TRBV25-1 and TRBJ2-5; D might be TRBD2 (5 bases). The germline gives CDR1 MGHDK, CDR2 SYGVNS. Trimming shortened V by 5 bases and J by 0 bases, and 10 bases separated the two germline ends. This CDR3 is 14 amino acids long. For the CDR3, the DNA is TGTGCCAGCAGTAAACCGGGAAACCAAGAGACCCAGTACTTC. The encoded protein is CASSKPGNQETQYF.

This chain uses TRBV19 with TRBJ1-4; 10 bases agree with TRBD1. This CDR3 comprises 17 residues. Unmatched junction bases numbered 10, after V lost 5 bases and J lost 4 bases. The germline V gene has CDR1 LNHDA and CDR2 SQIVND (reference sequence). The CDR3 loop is CASSLPGQGSLNEKLFF. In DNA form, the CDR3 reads TGTGCCAGTAGTTTGCCGGGACAGGGGAGTCTTAATGAAAAACTGTTTTTT.

CDR3 nucleotide sequence: TGTGCCAGCAGCCAAGATCTGGAGAGGGCGCAGTATTTT. It specifies CASSQDLERAQYF. The V gene is TRBV3-1 (or the pseudogene TRBV3-2), the J gene TRBJ2-3; possibly TRBD2 for D (5 bases). Trimming left V 0 bases short and J 10 bases short, with 11 bases between. The CDR3 is made up of 13 amino acids. Germline assignment: CDR1 LGHDT and CDR2 YNNKEL (reference sequence).

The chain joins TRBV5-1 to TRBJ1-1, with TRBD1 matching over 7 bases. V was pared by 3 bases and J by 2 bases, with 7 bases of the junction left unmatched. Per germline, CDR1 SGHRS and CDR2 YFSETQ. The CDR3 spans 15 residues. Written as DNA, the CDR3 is TGCGCCAGCAGCTCCCCCGGGACAGCCAACACTGAAGCTTTCTTT. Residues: CASSSPGTANTEAFF.

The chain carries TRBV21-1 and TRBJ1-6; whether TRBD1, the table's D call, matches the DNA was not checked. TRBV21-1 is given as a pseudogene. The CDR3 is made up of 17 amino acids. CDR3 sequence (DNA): TGTGCCAGCAGCACGAGACAGGACCGCTCCTATAATTCACCCCTCCACTTT. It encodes CASSTRQDRSYNSPLHF.

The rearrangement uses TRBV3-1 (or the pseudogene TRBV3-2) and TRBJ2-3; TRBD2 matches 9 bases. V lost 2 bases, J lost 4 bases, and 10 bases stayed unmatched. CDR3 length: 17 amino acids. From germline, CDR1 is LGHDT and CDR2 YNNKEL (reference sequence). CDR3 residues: CASSQPKGGRAPDTQYF. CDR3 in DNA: TGTGCCAGCAGCCAACCAAAAGGCGGGAGGGCCCCAGATACGCAGTATTTT.

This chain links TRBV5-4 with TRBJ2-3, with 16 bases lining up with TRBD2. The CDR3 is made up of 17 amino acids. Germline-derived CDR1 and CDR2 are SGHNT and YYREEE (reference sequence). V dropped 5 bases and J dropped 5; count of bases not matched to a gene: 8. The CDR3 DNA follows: TGTGCCAGCAGTTCCGGGACTAGCGGGGGGGCTGTAGATACGCAGTATTTT. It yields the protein CASSSGTSGGAVDTQYF.